Shown below are 18 T cell receptor beta chains from a single sample sequenced in a study of spatial heterogeneity in lung cancer. MiXCR was run by TCRdb on the 5' RACE reads, yielding one entry per CDR3 protein. Of 45,000 or so distinct CDR3 sequences in the sample, 12% are singletons; the top ten hold 42%. Time point indicated: sample taken at primary tumor resection. Unsorted samples of tumor, nontumor lung or frozen PBMC had their whole RNA sequenced. The sample in question was PBMCs, obtained at surgery. The source of these receptors is a female donor with early-stage non-small cell lung cancer.

This clonotype was picked up a small number of times. The V call is TRBV5-1, the J call TRBJ2-3; D possibly corresponds to TRBD1 (5 bases). Trimming shortened V by 0 bases and J by 4 bases, and 12 bases separated the two germline ends. The germline V gene has CDR1 SGHRS and CDR2 YFSETQ. CDR3 length equals 15 residues. Here the CDR3 DNA reads TGCGCCAGCAGCTTGGCTGTCAGGGAATCAGATACGCAGTATTTT. Translated, it gives CASSLAVRESDTQYF. Combining the CDR3 with reference TRBV5-1 and TRBJ2-3 gives the whole variable domain KAGVTQTPRYLIKTRGQQVTLSCSPISGHRSVSWYQQTPGQGLQFLFEYFSETQRNKGNFPGRFSGRQFSNSRSEMNVSTLELGDSALYLCASSLAVRESDTQYFGPGTRLTVL.

The V and J genes are TRBV27 and TRBJ2-5; 9 bases line up with TRBD2. With V trimmed by 1 base and J by 4 bases, 7 bases remained unmatched. The CDR3 runs 16 residues. Germline V gene data show CDR1 as MNHEY and CDR2 as SMNVEV (reference sequence). DNA of the CDR3: TGTGCCAGCAGTTTATTGGGCGGGGGGGCCCTAGAGACCCAGTACTTC. This codes for CASSLLGGGALETQYF.

The sample holds a few counts of this clonotype. This chain uses TRBV3-1 with TRBJ2-2; 9 nucleotides match TRBD1. The CDR3 consists of 17 residues. Germline lookup yields CDR1 LGHDT and CDR2 YNNKEL (reference sequence). V was clipped by 4 bases and J by 0 bases; unmatched bases: 6. As DNA, the CDR3 is TGTGCCAGCAGCCCTACAGGGGGCTCCGCGAACACCGGGGAGCTGTTTTTT. Its protein product is CASSPTGGSANTGELFF.

The chain couples TRBV12-3 or TRBV12-4 to TRBJ1-6, with D possibly being TRBD1 (6 bases). V was clipped by 2 bases and J by 13 bases, with 12 bases between them. The length of the CDR3 is 13 residues. CDR3 coding DNA: TGTGCCAGCAGTTTACAAGGGGGGTGGCCCCTCCACTTT. This translates into CASSLQGGWPLHF.

This clonotype occurred a few times. The chain employs TRBV11-2 and TRBJ2-2; D is unresolved. The CDR3 extends over 15 amino acids. The germline CDR1 and CDR2 sequences are SGHAT and FQNNGV. V lost 5 bases and J lost 1, with 11 bases in between. CDR3 in amino acids: CASSAERLNTGELFF. The CDR3 region has the DNA TGTGCCAGCAGCGCCGAGAGACTGAACACCGGGGAGCTGTTTTTT.

The J gene is TRBJ2-5, the V gene TRBV18; D is undetermined. CDR1 is KGHSH and CDR2 is LQKENI in the germline V gene. The ends were cut back, 0 bases at V and 5 bases at J, with 7 bases in the middle. This CDR3 is 13 amino acids long. CDR3: CASSPPLSETQYF. Written as DNA, the CDR3 is TGTGCCAGCTCACCACCGTTGTCGGAGACCCAGTACTTC.

This clonotype was observed a handful of times. The chain employs TRBV6-8 and TRBJ2-4; D may correspond to TRBD1 or TRBD2 (6 bases each). The CDR3 loop spans 15 amino acids. The V end lost 4 bases, the J end lost 3 bases, and 13 bases lay between the germline ends. Germline CDR1 reads MNHGY; CDR2 reads SAAAGT. The CDR3 loop is CASSCRGPGKNIQYF. The DNA of the CDR3 is TGTGCCAGCAGTTGCCGGGGGCCAGGCAAAAACATTCAGTACTTC.

The genes are TRBV20-1 and TRBJ1-5; D not resolved. This CDR3 region has 12 residues. Germline lookup yields CDR1 DFQATT and CDR2 SNEGSKA (reference sequence). Trimming pared 4 bases from V and 3 bases from J, leaving 7 bases between. The CDR3 reads CSAISVNQPQHF. The DNA of the CDR3 is TGCAGTGCTATTTCAGTCAATCAGCCCCAGCATTTT.

This chain joins TRBV7-3 and TRBJ2-1, with D hard to call. This CDR3 is built from 17 residues. The germline V gene encodes CDR1 SGHTA and CDR2 FQGTGA. The V and J ends lost 5 bases and 0 bases respectively, with 17 bases between them. The CDR3 is CASSPNSRPYSYNEQFF. CDR3 coding DNA: TGTGCCAGCAGCCCCAACTCCCGACCCTACTCCTACAATGAGCAGTTCTTC.

The genes are TRBV20-1 and TRBJ2-1; TRBD2 matches 11 bases. Germline CDR1 DFQATT, CDR2 SNEGSKA (reference sequence). With V trimmed by 7 bases and J by 2 bases, 7 bases remained unmatched. The CDR3 has 15 residues. The CDR3 is CSVQRLAGTYNEQFF. As DNA, the CDR3 is TGCAGTGTCCAACGACTAGCGGGGACCTACAATGAGCAGTTCTTC.

This clonotype was recorded a few times. The V call is TRBV7-2, the J call TRBJ2-3; D may match TRBD1 or TRBD2 (6 bases each). The V end was cut by 5 bases, the J end by 6 bases, with 18 bases between. This CDR3 contains 15 residues. CDR1 SGHTA and CDR2 FQGNSA come from the germline V gene. For the CDR3, the DNA is TGTGCCAGCAGCCAAAGGGACAACCTAGCGGATACGCAGTATTTT. Protein: CASSQRDNLADTQYF.

The V call is TRBV5-1, the J call TRBJ2-1; 8 bases map to TRBD2. Germline trimming cut 6 bases from V and 2 bases from J; bases unmatched to any gene: 13. Germline CDR1 and CDR2: SGHRS and YFSETQ. This CDR3 contains 17 residues. CDR3 protein: CASTPGGGTRAYNEQFF. The CDR3 DNA sequence: TGCGCCAGCACCCCCGGGGGAGGGACTAGAGCCTACAATGAGCAGTTCTTC.

This clonotype was counted at least ten times. The rearrangement uses TRBV7-9 and TRBJ2-3, with TRBD2 identical over 9 bases. The CDR3 has 17 residues. The germline V gene encodes CDR1 SEHNR and CDR2 FQNEAQ (reference sequence). With V trimmed by 5 bases and J by 6 bases, 15 bases remained unmatched. CDR3 DNA sequence: TGTGCCAGCAGCCCCACCGCGGGATTAGCGGGGGCGGATACGCAGTATTTT. It translates to CASSPTAGLAGADTQYF.

The CDR3 DNA reads as TGCGCCAGCAGCCCTGACAGTAGCAATCAGCCCCAGCATTTT. Translation gives CASSPDSSNQPQHF. This rearrangement joins TRBV5-1 to TRBJ1-5, with D possibly being TRBD1 (5 bases). CDR1 and CDR2 (germline): SGHRS, YFSETQ. The CDR3 is 14 amino acids. Trimming stripped 4 bases from V and 0 bases from J, with 8 bases between. The entire variable domain, with the rest obtained from reference TRBV5-1 and TRBJ1-5, is as follows: KAGVTQTPRYLIKTRGQQVTLSCSPISGHRSVSWYQQTPGQGLQFLFEYFSETQRNKGNFPGRFSGRQFSNSRSEMNVSTLELGDSALYLCASSPDSSNQPQHFGDGTRLSIL.

The chain has TRBV14 and TRBJ2-1; no definite D call. Germline assignment: CDR1 SGHDN and CDR2 FVKESK. The CDR3 has 13 residues. Trimming stripped 4 bases from V and 12 bases from J, with 16 bases between. The CDR3 spells CASSPTTWGSQFF. The CDR3 DNA follows: TGTGCCAGCAGCCCCACGACCTGGGGATCGCAGTTCTTC.

The sample holds a few counts of this clonotype. The DNA of the CDR3 is TGTGCCAGCATCCCAGGGGGTGGTGAAAAACTGTTTTTT. This translates into CASIPGGGEKLFF. J is TRBJ1-4 and V is TRBV12-3 or TRBV12-4, with 7 bases that match TRBD1. This CDR3 is built from 13 residues. The V and J ends lost 7 bases and 7 bases, in that order; junction bases with no gene match: 6.

This clonotype showed up just a few times. The chain has TRBV7-2 and TRBJ1-1, with TRBD1 matching 7 bases. CDR1 is SGHTA, CDR2 FQGNSA, per germline. CDR3 length: 15 residues. The junction had 10 bases not matched to a gene; V was cut back by 5 bases and J by 4 bases. The DNA for the CDR3 is TGTGCCAGCAGCGCGACAGGGATTAGGGGCACTGAAGCTTTCTTT. It encodes CASSATGIRGTEAFF.

This clonotype was counted many times. The chain is built from TRBV7-9 and TRBJ1-2; D ambiguous. The germline V gene encodes CDR1 SEHNR and CDR2 FQNEAQ (reference sequence). V lost 2 bases to trimming and J lost 4 bases, with 17 bases between them. The CDR3 is 16 amino acids. In DNA form, the CDR3 reads TGTGCCAGCAGCTTACCCCCCTTCCAGAGTTCCTATGGCTACACCTTC. Encoded protein: CASSLPPFQSSYGYTF.